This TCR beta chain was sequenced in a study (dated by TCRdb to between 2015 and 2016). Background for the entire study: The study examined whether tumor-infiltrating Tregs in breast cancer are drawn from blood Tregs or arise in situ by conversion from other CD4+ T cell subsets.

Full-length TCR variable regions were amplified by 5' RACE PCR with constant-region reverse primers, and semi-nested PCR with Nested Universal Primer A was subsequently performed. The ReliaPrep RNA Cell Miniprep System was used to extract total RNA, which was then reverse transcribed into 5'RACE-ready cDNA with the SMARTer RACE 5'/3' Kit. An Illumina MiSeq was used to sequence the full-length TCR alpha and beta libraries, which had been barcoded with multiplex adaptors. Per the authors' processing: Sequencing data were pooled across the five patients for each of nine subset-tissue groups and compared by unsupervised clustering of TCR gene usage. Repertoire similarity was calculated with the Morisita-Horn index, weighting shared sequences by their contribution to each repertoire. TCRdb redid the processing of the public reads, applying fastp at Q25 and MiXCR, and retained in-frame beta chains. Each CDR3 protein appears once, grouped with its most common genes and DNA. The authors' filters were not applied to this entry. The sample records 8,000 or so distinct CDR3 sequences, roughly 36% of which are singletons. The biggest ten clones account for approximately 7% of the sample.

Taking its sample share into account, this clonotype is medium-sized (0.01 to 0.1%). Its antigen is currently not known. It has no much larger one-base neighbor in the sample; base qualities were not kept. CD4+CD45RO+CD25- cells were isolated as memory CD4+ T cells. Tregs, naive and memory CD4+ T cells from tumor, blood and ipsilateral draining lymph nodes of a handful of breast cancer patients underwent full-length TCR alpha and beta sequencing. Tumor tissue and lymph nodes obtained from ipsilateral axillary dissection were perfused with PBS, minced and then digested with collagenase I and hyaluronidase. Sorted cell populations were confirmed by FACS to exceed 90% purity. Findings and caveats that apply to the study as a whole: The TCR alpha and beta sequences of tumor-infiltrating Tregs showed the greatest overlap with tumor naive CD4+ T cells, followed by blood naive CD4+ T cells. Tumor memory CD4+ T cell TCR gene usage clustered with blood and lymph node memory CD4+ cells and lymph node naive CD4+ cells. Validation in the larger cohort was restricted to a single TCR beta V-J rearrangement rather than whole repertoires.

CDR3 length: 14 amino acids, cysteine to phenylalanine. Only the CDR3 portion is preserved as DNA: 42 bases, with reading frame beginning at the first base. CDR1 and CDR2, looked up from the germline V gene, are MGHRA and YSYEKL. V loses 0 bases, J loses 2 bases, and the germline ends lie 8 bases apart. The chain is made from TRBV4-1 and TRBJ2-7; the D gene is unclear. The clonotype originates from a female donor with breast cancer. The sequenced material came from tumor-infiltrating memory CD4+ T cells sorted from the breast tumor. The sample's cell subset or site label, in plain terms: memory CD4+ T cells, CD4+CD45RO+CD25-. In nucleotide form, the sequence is TGCGCCAGCAGCCAAGAGCTAGTAGCCTACGAGCAGTACTTC. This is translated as CASSQELVAYEQYF.